This entry lists 18 T cell receptor beta chains sequenced from one sample in a study of Ad26.COV2.S vaccination and SARS-CoV-2 variants. The protocol was immunoSEQ multiplex PCR, while the TCRdb copy is restricted to in-frame clones and leaves out a portion. Of about 180,000 clones in the sample, around 90% were seen once. The material sequenced was peripheral blood, taken after recovery from COVID-19. Receptors were obtained from a human donor who had recovered from COVID-19.

This sequence joins TRBV6-6 and TRBJ2-7; no reliable D call. Germline V lookup: CDR1 MNHNY, CDR2 SVGAGI (reference sequence). The CDR3 extends over 12 amino acids. V lost 7 bases, J lost 7 bases, and 14 bases lay in between. The CDR3 spells CASTRRSEEQYF. The CDR3, as DNA: TGTGCCAGCACCCGCCGTTCGGAAGAGCAGTACTTC.

The J gene is TRBJ1-1, the V gene TRBV29-1; D remains unclear. The CDR3 consists of 12 residues. Germline values: CDR1 SQVTM, CDR2 ANQGSEA. Trimming removed 7 bases at V and 5 bases at J, with 14 bases between. As DNA, the CDR3 is TGCAGCGCCAATAAAGGGTTAACTGAAGCTTTCTTT. This gives the protein CSANKGLTEAFF.

The V and J genes are TRBV7-9 and TRBJ2-5; 7 bases agree with TRBD2. V lost 5 bases to trimming and J lost 5 bases; unmatched junction nucleotides: 11. Germline assignment: CDR1 SEHNR and CDR2 FQNEAQ (reference sequence). The CDR3 is made up of 15 amino acids. CDR3 coding DNA: TGTGCCAGCAGCCCCCCCGGACTAGGAGAGGAGACCCAGTACTTC. Translated, it gives CASSPPGLGEETQYF.

This clone has a handful of counts. The chain carries TRBV6-1 and TRBJ1-5; maybe TRBD1 (5 bases). The V gene lost 3 bases and the J gene lost 6 bases, with 15 bases spanning the gap. There are 15 residues in the CDR3. The germline gives CDR1 MNHNS, CDR2 SASEGT. CDR3 in DNA: TGTGCCAGCAGTGAGGCCTGGGGCGGGATTCAGCCCCAGCATTTT. This gives the protein CASSEAWGGIQPQHF.

This rearrangement joins TRBV3-1 (or the pseudogene TRBV3-2) to TRBJ2-5, with a possible D match to TRBD2 (6 bases). The V gene lost 4 bases and the J gene lost 6 bases, with 15 bases spanning the gap. Germline CDR1 reads LGHDT; CDR2 reads YNNKEL (reference sequence). The CDR3 contains 14 residues. In DNA, the CDR3 is TGTGCCAGCAGCCCCCACGGCGGGGCCAAGACCCAGTACTTC. Translation: CASSPHGGAKTQYF.

V usage is TRBV4-2 and J usage is TRBJ2-1; D remains ambiguous. The ends were cut back, 0 bases at V and 12 bases at J, with 12 bases in the middle. CDR1 is LGHNA, CDR2 YNFKEQ, per germline. The CDR3 is 13 amino acids. This CDR3 reads CASSQEGQKGQFF. The CDR3 DNA reads as TGTGCCAGCAGCCAAGAAGGGCAAAAAGGGCAGTTCTTC.

This clone was seen only a few times. CDR3 nucleotides: TGCAGCGTTGCCCGAGAACGATCAGGGGGTAGTGAGCAGTACTTC. It codes for CSVARERSGGSEQYF. The chain uses TRBV29-1 and TRBJ2-7; 7 positions agree with TRBD1. The V gene end was trimmed by 4 bases and the J gene end by 7 bases; junction bases not matched to a gene: 16. This CDR3 is built from 15 residues. The germline CDR1 and CDR2 sequences are SQVTM and ANQGSEA.

The V gene is TRBV2, the J gene TRBJ2-1; D uncertain. Germline assignment: CDR1 SNHLY and CDR2 FYNNEI. The CDR3 extends over 11 amino acids. V gave up 8 bases and J gave up 0 bases, with 2 bases separating them. CDR3 sequence (DNA): TGTGCCAGCCTCTCCTACAATGAGCAGTTCTTC. This translates into CASLSYNEQFF.

Only a few counts were recorded for this clone. The chain couples TRBV5-6 to TRBJ2-1, with 13 bases that match TRBD2. V was clipped by 3 bases and J by 4 bases; unmatched bases: 7. Per the germline V gene, CDR1 is SGHDT and CDR2 is YYEEEE. There are 17 residues in the CDR3. The CDR3 region is CASSSGTSGNLYNEQFF. CDR3 coding DNA: TGTGCCAGCAGCTCCGGGACTAGCGGGAACCTTTACAATGAGCAGTTCTTC.

The chain joins TRBV12-3 or TRBV12-4 to TRBJ1-2; possibly TRBD1 for D (6 bases). This CDR3 region has 13 residues. V was shortened by 6 bases and J by 7 bases, with 15 bases between the two germline ends. The CDR3 loop reads CASSSYRERGYTF. Here the CDR3 DNA reads TGTGCCAGCAGCTCTTACAGGGAGCGTGGCTACACCTTC.

The chain employs TRBV3-1 (or the pseudogene TRBV3-2) and TRBJ1-2, with D perhaps TRBD1 (6 bases). Germline-derived CDR1 and CDR2 are LGHDT and YNNKEL (reference sequence). Trimming stripped 2 bases from V and 4 bases from J, with 17 bases between. The CDR3 is 16 residues long. The CDR3 region is CASSQNYVRGIYGYTF. Here the CDR3 DNA reads TGTGCCAGCAGCCAAAATTATGTAAGGGGGATCTATGGCTACACCTTC.

The chain combines TRBV5-4 with TRBJ1-1, with D maybe TRBD1 (5 bases). V was clipped by 4 bases and J by 10 bases, with 23 bases between them. Germline V gives CDR1 SGHNT, CDR2 YYREEE (reference sequence). The CDR3 contains 15 residues. CDR3 coding DNA: TGTGCCAGCAGCGGGGCGGGTGGGCGCTTAAAGGCAGCTTTCTTT. It translates to CASSGAGGRLKAAFF.

This clone has just one count. V and J are TRBV13 and TRBJ1-3; maybe TRBD1 (5 bases). Germline loops: CDR1 PRHDT, CDR2 FYEKMQ (reference sequence). V lost 5 bases and J lost 0, with 14 bases in between. The CDR3 has 16 residues. The CDR3 DNA reads TGTGCCAGCAGCCTCTTACGGGGACTCTCTGGAAACACCATATATTTT. Residues: CASSLLRGLSGNTIYF. Together with reference TRBV13 and TRBJ1-3, the CDR3 gives the full variable domain: AAGVIQSPRHLIKEKRETATLKCYPIPRHDTVYWYQQGPGQDPQFLISFYEKMQSDKGSIPDRFSAQQFSDYHSELNMSSLELGDSALYFCASSLLRGLSGNTIYFGEGSWLTVV.

This chain connects TRBV15 to TRBJ1-3, with D unresolved. The CDR3 is made up of 15 amino acids. Deletions cut 0 bases from V and 2 bases from J, with 8 bases between. Germline CDR1 is LNHNV and CDR2 is YYDKDF (reference sequence). As DNA, the CDR3 is TGTGCCACCAGCAGAGATTTGGGCGCTGGAAACACCATATATTTT. Protein product: CATSRDLGAGNTIYF. Based on the CDR3 plus reference TRBV15 and TRBJ1-3, the full variable domain is DAMVIQNPRYQVTQFGKPVTLSCSQTLNHNVMYWYQQKSSQAPKLLFHYYDKDFNNEADTPDNFQSRRPNTSFCFLDIRSPGLGDTAMYLCATSRDLGAGNTIYFGEGSWLTVV.

The V gene is TRBV3-1 (or the pseudogene TRBV3-2), the J gene TRBJ2-3, with D possibly TRBD1 on 5 matching bases. From germline, CDR1 is LGHDT and CDR2 YNNKEL (reference sequence). V was trimmed by 6 bases and J by 1 base, leaving 8 bases between them. The length of the CDR3 is 13 residues. The CDR3 reads CASSLTGTDTQYF. CDR3 DNA sequence: TGTGCCAGCAGTTTGACAGGCACAGATACGCAGTATTTT.

This chain connects TRBV3-1 (or the pseudogene TRBV3-2) to TRBJ2-7; the D gene is possibly TRBD1 (5 bases). CDR3 length: 14 amino acids. Germline V gives CDR1 LGHDT, CDR2 YNNKEL (reference sequence). V dropped 4 bases and J dropped 3 bases, with 13 bases sitting between them. Here the CDR3 DNA reads TGTGCCAGCAGCCGCGGACACAAAGGCTACGAGCAGTACTTC. Amino acids: CASSRGHKGYEQYF.

V is TRBV4-1 and J is TRBJ1-1; no firm D call. V was trimmed by 2 bases and J by 10 bases, leaving 20 bases between them. The CDR3 has 15 amino acids. Germline CDR1 MGHRA, CDR2 YSYEKL. CDR3 sequence (DNA): TGCGCCAGCAGCCAATTGTCCGGGAACTTCCTCATAGCTTTCTTT. Protein: CASSQLSGNFLIAFF.

V gene TRBV12-3 or TRBV12-4 combines with J gene TRBJ2-7; D not certain. CDR3 length equals 13 residues. Trimming removed 4 bases at V and 2 bases at J, with 9 bases between. The CDR3 DNA is TGTGCCAGCAGTTCCGGGTTCCCCTACGAGCAGTACTTC. The encoded protein is CASSSGFPYEQYF.